This T cell receptor (beta chain) appears in the sequencing data of a study of T cell responses to AZD1222 COVID-19 vaccine. Germline V CDR1 and CDR2: GTSNPN, SVGIG (reference sequence). V gave up 1 base and J gave up 0 bases; unmatched junction bases: 3. This CDR3 has 14 amino acids. Clones were sequenced by immunoSEQ multiplex PCR, and TCRdb holds only the in-frame ones, with some missing. The table lists over 100,000 clones, around 86% of them singletons, with 20% to 25% in the top ten. The sequence came from an adult in good health. The sequences come from peripheral blood, collected on day 0 of AZD1222 vaccination. The rearrangement joins TRBV30 to TRBJ2-7, with TRBD2 identical over 7 bases. The CDR3 coding sequence is TGTGCCTGGAGTGGGGGGGGTAACTCCTACGAGCAGTACTTC. Translating it yields CAWSGGGNSYEQYF.